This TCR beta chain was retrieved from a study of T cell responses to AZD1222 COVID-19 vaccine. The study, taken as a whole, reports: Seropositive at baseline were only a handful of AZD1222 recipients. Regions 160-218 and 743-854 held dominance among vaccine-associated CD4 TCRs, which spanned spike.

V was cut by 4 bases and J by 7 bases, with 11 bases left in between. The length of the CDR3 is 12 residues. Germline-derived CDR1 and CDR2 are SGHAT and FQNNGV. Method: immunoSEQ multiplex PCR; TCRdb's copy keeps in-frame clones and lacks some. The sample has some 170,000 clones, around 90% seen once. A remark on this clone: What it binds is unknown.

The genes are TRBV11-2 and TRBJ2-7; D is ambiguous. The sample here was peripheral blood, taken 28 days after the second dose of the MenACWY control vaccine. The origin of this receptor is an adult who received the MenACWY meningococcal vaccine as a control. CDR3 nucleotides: TGTGCCAGCAGCTCCCCCCTAGGAGAGCAGTACTTC. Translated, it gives CASSSPLGEQYF.